This is a list of T cell receptor beta chains from one sample in a study of blood T cells in healthy people across ages. MiXCR, run by TCRdb on the 5' RACE reads, gives a single entry per CDR3 protein. The data hold 800,000 to 900,000 distinct CDR3 sequences, with approximately 67% observed a single time. What was sequenced was blood. Every receptor here comes from a man aged 30 to 39 in good health. CDR3s include the opening cysteine and the closing phenylalanine or tryptophan. Fields, in order: J gene, V gene, D gene, clone size, CDR3 protein, CDR3 DNA. D genes are given only for firm matches. Some rows mark clone size as missing; the rest say once, few, many or name a class of expanded clone.

j_call: TRBJ2-7; v_call: TRBV9; d_call: TRBD1; clone_size: .; cdr3_aa: CASSNRDRATGEQYF; cdr3_nt: TGTGCCAGCAGCAACCGGGACAGGGCTACTGGCGAGCAGTACTTC
j_call: TRBJ1-6; v_call: TRBV4-2; d_call: .; clone_size: .; cdr3_aa: CASSLGRLYNSPLHF; cdr3_nt: TGTGCCAGCAGCCTTGGACGGCTCTATAATTCACCCCTCCACTTT
j_call: TRBJ2-5; v_call: TRBV20-1; d_call: TRBD2; clone_size: once; cdr3_aa: CSARGLAGDQETQYF; cdr3_nt: TGCAGTGCCAGGGGACTAGCGGGGGATCAAGAGACCCAGTACTTC
j_call: TRBJ2-7; v_call: TRBV29-1; d_call: TRBD2; clone_size: many; cdr3_aa: CSVTPGLAAYEQYF; cdr3_nt: TGCAGCGTCACGCCGGGACTAGCGGCCTACGAGCAGTACTTC
j_call: TRBJ1-2; v_call: TRBV20-1; d_call: .; clone_size: few; cdr3_aa: CSASISTGYGYTF; cdr3_nt: TGCAGTGCTAGTATATCGACAGGCTATGGCTACACCTTC
j_call: TRBJ2-7; v_call: TRBV7-9; d_call: .; clone_size: .; cdr3_aa: CASIPLDGSLAEGQYF; cdr3_nt: TGTGCCAGCATCCCGCTCGACGGGTCCCTCGCCGAGGGGCAGTACTTC
j_call: TRBJ2-7; v_call: TRBV24-1; d_call: TRBD1; clone_size: .; cdr3_aa: CATSPGGQGAYEQYF; cdr3_nt: TGTGCCACCAGCCCTGGGGGACAGGGGGCCTACGAGCAGTACTTC
j_call: TRBJ1-6; v_call: TRBV7-2; d_call: .; clone_size: .; cdr3_aa: CASSYHAPAADNSPLHF; cdr3_nt: TGTGCCAGCAGCTATCACGCACCGGCAGCCGATAATTCACCCCTCCACTTT
j_call: TRBJ1-5; v_call: TRBV4-3; d_call: .; clone_size: .; cdr3_aa: CASSLERGSNQPQHF; cdr3_nt: TGCGCCAGCAGCCTGGAGCGCGGTAGTAATCAGCCCCAGCATTTT
j_call: TRBJ2-1; v_call: TRBV15; d_call: TRBD1; clone_size: .; cdr3_aa: CATSGQTGAGNEQFF; cdr3_nt: TGTGCCACCAGCGGGCAGACAGGGGCAGGCAATGAGCAGTTCTTC
j_call: TRBJ2-5; v_call: TRBV5-6; d_call: .; clone_size: .; cdr3_aa: CASSLIGNEQYF; cdr3_nt: TGTGCCAGCAGCTTGATAGGGAATGAGCAGTACTTC
j_call: TRBJ2-3; v_call: TRBV6-2/TRBV6-3; d_call: .; clone_size: few; cdr3_aa: CASGALRTDTQYF; cdr3_nt: TGTGCCAGCGGGGCCCTCCGTACAGATACGCAGTATTTT
j_call: TRBJ1-6; v_call: TRBV20-1; d_call: .; clone_size: .; cdr3_aa: CSADSSSYNSPLHF; cdr3_nt: TGCAGTGCCGACAGTAGCTCCTATAATTCACCCCTCCACTTT
j_call: TRBJ2-3; v_call: TRBV2; d_call: .; clone_size: .; cdr3_aa: CASSARRPSTDTQYF; cdr3_nt: TGTGCCAGCAGTGCGAGGCGGCCCTCCACAGATACGCAGTATTTT
j_call: TRBJ2-1; v_call: TRBV4-3; d_call: TRBD2; clone_size: .; cdr3_aa: CASSQRGGVGYNEQFF; cdr3_nt: TGCGCCAGCAGCCAACGCGGGGGAGTCGGTTACAATGAGCAGTTCTTC
j_call: TRBJ2-7; v_call: TRBV6-5; d_call: TRBD1; clone_size: .; cdr3_aa: CASSYPGQGNYEQYF; cdr3_nt: TGTGCCAGCAGTTACCCGGGACAGGGCAATTACGAGCAGTACTTC
j_call: TRBJ2-1; v_call: TRBV15; d_call: .; clone_size: .; cdr3_aa: CATSRNLQGNEQFF; cdr3_nt: TGTGCCACCAGCAGGAATTTACAGGGCAATGAGCAGTTCTTC
j_call: TRBJ2-7; v_call: TRBV3-1; d_call: TRBD1; clone_size: few; cdr3_aa: CASSQDRTGTYEQYF; cdr3_nt: TGTGCCAGCAGCCAAGACCGGACAGGAACCTACGAGCAGTACTTC
j_call: TRBJ2-5; v_call: TRBV20-1; d_call: TRBD2; clone_size: many; cdr3_aa: CSARDASGGQETQYF; cdr3_nt: TGCAGTGCTAGAGATGCTAGCGGGGGCCAAGAGACCCAGTACTTC
j_call: TRBJ1-2; v_call: TRBV29-1; d_call: TRBD1; clone_size: once; cdr3_aa: CSVERNRGEGGYTF; cdr3_nt: TGCAGCGTTGAACGGAACAGGGGGGAGGGAGGCTACACCTTC
j_call: TRBJ1-4; v_call: TRBV12-3/TRBV12-4; d_call: .; clone_size: .; cdr3_aa: CASTPRPSEKLFF; cdr3_nt: TGTGCCAGCACACCAAGGCCCTCTGAAAAACTGTTTTTT
j_call: TRBJ1-1; v_call: TRBV10-3; d_call: .; clone_size: .; cdr3_aa: CAISESAGAEAFF; cdr3_nt: TGTGCCATCAGTGAGTCAGCGGGGGCTGAAGCTTTCTTT
j_call: TRBJ1-1; v_call: TRBV12-3/TRBV12-4; d_call: .; clone_size: few; cdr3_aa: CASSSDPNTEAFF; cdr3_nt: TGTGCCAGCAGTTCCGATCCGAACACTGAAGCTTTCTTT
j_call: TRBJ1-1; v_call: TRBV7-9; d_call: .; clone_size: .; cdr3_aa: CASKLLNTEAFF; cdr3_nt: TGTGCCAGCAAGTTACTGAACACTGAAGCTTTCTTT
j_call: TRBJ2-7; v_call: TRBV4-1; d_call: TRBD2; clone_size: .; cdr3_aa: CASSGYGGTSSYEQYF; cdr3_nt: TGCGCCAGCAGCGGGTATGGCGGGACTAGCTCCTACGAGCAGTACTTC
j_call: TRBJ2-7; v_call: TRBV28; d_call: .; clone_size: .; cdr3_aa: CASSRIGSYEQYF; cdr3_nt: TGTGCCAGCAGCCGGATTGGCTCCTACGAGCAGTACTTC
j_call: TRBJ2-2; v_call: TRBV3-1; d_call: .; clone_size: .; cdr3_aa: CASSQEGGELFF; cdr3_nt: TGTGCCAGCAGCCAAGAGGGCGGGGAGCTGTTTTTT
j_call: TRBJ1-2; v_call: TRBV7-9; d_call: .; clone_size: .; cdr3_aa: CASSPTQGRYGYTF; cdr3_nt: TGTGCCAGCAGCCCAACACAGGGACGGTATGGCTACACCTTC
j_call: TRBJ1-1; v_call: TRBV5-1; d_call: TRBD1; clone_size: once; cdr3_aa: CASSLGGGTGGLNTEAFF; cdr3_nt: TGCGCCAGCAGCTTGGGGGGAGGGACAGGGGGCTTGAACACTGAAGCTTTCTTT
j_call: TRBJ2-5; v_call: TRBV4-3; d_call: .; clone_size: .; cdr3_aa: CASSQSPGTQYF; cdr3_nt: TGCGCCAGCAGCCAAAGTCCCGGGACCCAGTACTTC
j_call: TRBJ2-3; v_call: TRBV15; d_call: TRBD1; clone_size: .; cdr3_aa: CATSSLRDRYSDTQYF; cdr3_nt: TGTGCCACCAGCTCCCTAAGGGACAGGTATTCAGATACGCAGTATTTT
j_call: TRBJ2-5; v_call: TRBV12-3/TRBV12-4; d_call: TRBD2; clone_size: .; cdr3_aa: CASSFPSGGAGETQYF; cdr3_nt: TGTGCCAGCAGTTTCCCTAGCGGGGGGGCCGGGGAGACCCAGTACTTC
j_call: TRBJ2-7; v_call: TRBV3-1; d_call: .; clone_size: few; cdr3_aa: CASSPTTKEKGSSVYEQYF; cdr3_nt: TGTGCCAGCAGTCCAACGACGAAAGAAAAGGGCAGTTCGGTCTACGAGCAGTACTTC
j_call: TRBJ1-5; v_call: TRBV28; d_call: TRBD1; clone_size: few; cdr3_aa: CASSLDREIQPQHF; cdr3_nt: TGTGCCAGCAGTTTAGACAGGGAAATTCAGCCCCAGCATTTT
j_call: TRBJ1-2; v_call: TRBV7-2; d_call: .; clone_size: .; cdr3_aa: CASSQGARTYGYTF; cdr3_nt: TGTGCCAGCAGCCAAGGGGCGCGGACCTATGGCTACACCTTC
j_call: TRBJ2-1; v_call: TRBV20-1; d_call: TRBD2; clone_size: .; cdr3_aa: CSATLAGGYNEQFF; cdr3_nt: TGCAGTGCTACTCTAGCGGGGGGCTACAATGAGCAGTTCTTC
j_call: TRBJ2-7; v_call: TRBV28; d_call: .; clone_size: .; cdr3_aa: CASVGVTGYEQYF; cdr3_nt: TGTGCCAGCGTGGGGGTCACAGGGTACGAGCAGTACTTC
j_call: TRBJ2-6; v_call: TRBV20-1; d_call: .; clone_size: .; cdr3_aa: CSARNRVGTGANVLTF; cdr3_nt: TGCAGTGCTAGGAACAGGGTGGGTACTGGGGCCAACGTCCTGACTTTC
j_call: TRBJ2-7; v_call: TRBV7-2; d_call: TRBD1; clone_size: .; cdr3_aa: CASSFAGTGYDEQYF; cdr3_nt: TGTGCCAGCAGCTTTGCCGGGACAGGGTACGACGAGCAGTACTTC
j_call: TRBJ2-5; v_call: TRBV30; d_call: TRBD2; clone_size: .; cdr3_aa: CACTRLAGIPTQETQYF; cdr3_nt: TGTGCCTGCACCCGACTAGCGGGGATCCCTACCCAAGAGACCCAGTACTTC
j_call: TRBJ2-3; v_call: TRBV4-2; d_call: .; clone_size: .; cdr3_aa: CASSQGATRSTDTQYF; cdr3_nt: TGTGCCAGCAGCCAAGGGGCAACCCGCAGCACAGATACGCAGTATTTT
j_call: TRBJ2-3; v_call: TRBV11-2; d_call: TRBD2; clone_size: .; cdr3_aa: CASSLGTSAADTQYF; cdr3_nt: TGTGCCAGTTCCCTCGGGACTAGCGCGGCAGATACGCAGTATTTT
j_call: TRBJ2-7; v_call: TRBV29-1; d_call: TRBD1; clone_size: .; cdr3_aa: CSVEDRDPLEQYF; cdr3_nt: TGCAGCGTCGAGGACAGGGATCCCCTCGAGCAGTACTTC
j_call: TRBJ2-3; v_call: TRBV20-1; d_call: TRBD1; clone_size: .; cdr3_aa: CSAKKLQGVMYTQYF; cdr3_nt: TGCAGTGCTAAGAAGCTACAGGGGGTAATGTATACGCAGTATTTT
j_call: TRBJ1-6; v_call: TRBV10-3; d_call: .; clone_size: .; cdr3_aa: CAISVRGEGSPLHF; cdr3_nt: TGTGCCATCAGTGTACGAGGGGAAGGTTCACCCCTCCACTTT
j_call: TRBJ1-2; v_call: TRBV20-1; d_call: .; clone_size: once; cdr3_aa: CSARATPGGSYGYTF; cdr3_nt: TGCAGTGCTAGAGCCACCCCAGGAGGGTCCTATGGCTACACCTTC
j_call: TRBJ2-7; v_call: TRBV20-1; d_call: TRBD2; clone_size: .; cdr3_aa: CSAAPIAGVPYEQYF; cdr3_nt: TGCAGTGCTGCGCCCATAGCGGGAGTCCCCTACGAGCAGTACTTC
j_call: TRBJ1-1; v_call: TRBV14; d_call: .; clone_size: .; cdr3_aa: CASSQVRNEAFF; cdr3_nt: TGTGCCAGCAGCCAAGTTAGAAATGAAGCTTTCTTT
j_call: TRBJ2-7; v_call: TRBV6-5; d_call: .; clone_size: .; cdr3_aa: CASSYSLGVHEQYF; cdr3_nt: TGTGCCAGCAGTTACTCGTTAGGGGTCCACGAGCAGTACTTC
j_call: TRBJ2-1; v_call: TRBV30; d_call: TRBD1; clone_size: .; cdr3_aa: CAWGVRGHEQFF; cdr3_nt: TGTGCCTGGGGTGTGAGGGGGCATGAGCAGTTCTTC
j_call: TRBJ2-7; v_call: TRBV7-9; d_call: TRBD2; clone_size: .; cdr3_aa: CASSFPGLAGDSYEQYF; cdr3_nt: TGTGCCAGCAGCTTCCCCGGGCTAGCGGGGGACTCCTACGAGCAGTACTTC
j_call: TRBJ2-5; v_call: TRBV20-1; d_call: TRBD2; clone_size: .; cdr3_aa: CSARDLAGGIETQYF; cdr3_nt: TGCAGTGCTAGAGATCTAGCGGGGGGCATAGAGACCCAGTACTTC
j_call: TRBJ2-1; v_call: TRBV7-2; d_call: .; clone_size: few; cdr3_aa: CASSPRDFYNEQFF; cdr3_nt: TGTGCCAGCAGTCCTCGGGACTTCTACAATGAGCAGTTCTTC